A selection of T cell receptor beta chains follows, all from one sample in a study of T cells in Graves' hyperthyroidism and ophthalmopathy. TCRdb processed the multiplex PCR reads anew with MiXCR; each CDR3 protein has one entry. The sample lists 540,000 or so distinct CDR3 sequences; around 14% were seen once. Specimen: blood. The receptors originated from a woman in her twenties or thirties with Graves' hyperthyroidism. CDR3s include the opening cysteine and the closing phenylalanine or tryptophan. The order of the fields is V gene, J gene, clone size, D gene, CDR3 protein, CDR3 DNA. D genes are given only for firm matches. Part of the rows lack a size; the others show once, few, many or a class for expanded clones.

v_call: TRBV3-1
j_call: TRBJ1-5
clone_size: many
d_call: TRBD1
cdr3_aa: CASSHSGQFNQPQHF
cdr3_nt: TGTGCCAGCAGCCACTCGGGACAGTTCAATCAGCCCCAGCATTTT

v_call: TRBV25-1
j_call: TRBJ2-1
clone_size: many
d_call: TRBD2
cdr3_aa: CASSEVSGYYNEQFF
cdr3_nt: TGTGCCAGCAGTGAAGTTAGCGGGTACTACAATGAGCAGTTCTTC

v_call: TRBV7-9
j_call: TRBJ2-7
clone_size: -
d_call: TRBD2
cdr3_aa: CASSPRVGGPGLAYEQYF
cdr3_nt: TGTGCCAGCAGCCCCCGGGTTGGGGGCCCGGGACTAGCCTACGAGCAGTACTTC

v_call: TRBV11-2
j_call: TRBJ2-7
clone_size: many
d_call: TRBD2
cdr3_aa: CASSRGLAGGYEQYF
cdr3_nt: TGTGCCAGCAGCCGCGGACTAGCGGGAGGGTACGAGCAGTACTTC

v_call: TRBV15
j_call: TRBJ2-1
clone_size: few
d_call: TRBD2
cdr3_aa: CATSRDQGTSWEQFF
cdr3_nt: TGTGCCACCAGCAGAGATCAGGGGACTAGCTGGGAGCAGTTCTTC

v_call: TRBV5-1
j_call: TRBJ1-3
clone_size: -
d_call: -
cdr3_aa: CASSDGSGNTIYF
cdr3_nt: TGCGCCAGCAGCGATGGATCAGGAAACACCATATATTTT

v_call: TRBV7-9
j_call: TRBJ1-2
clone_size: many
d_call: -
cdr3_aa: CASSLGAGYGYTF
cdr3_nt: TGTGCCAGCAGCTTAGGGGCAGGGTATGGCTACACCTTC

v_call: TRBV6-2/TRBV6-3
j_call: TRBJ2-2
clone_size: -
d_call: -
cdr3_aa: CASSYYPTGELFF
cdr3_nt: TGTGCCAGCAGTTACTACCCCACCGGGGAGCTGTTTTTT

v_call: TRBV7-2
j_call: TRBJ1-1
clone_size: many
d_call: -
cdr3_aa: CASRRTGSGEAFF
cdr3_nt: TGTGCCAGCAGGCGAACAGGGTCGGGTGAAGCTTTCTTT

v_call: TRBV4-1
j_call: TRBJ2-1
clone_size: once
d_call: TRBD2
cdr3_aa: CASSREGGSRDNEQFF
cdr3_nt: TGCGCCAGCAGCCGAGAGGGAGGGAGCCGGGACAATGAGCAGTTCTTC

v_call: TRBV5-6
j_call: TRBJ2-7
clone_size: once
d_call: TRBD1
cdr3_aa: CASSLVDRENYEQYF
cdr3_nt: TGTGCCAGCAGCTTGGTTGACAGGGAAAACTACGAGCAGTACTTC

v_call: TRBV19
j_call: TRBJ2-2
clone_size: -
d_call: TRBD2
cdr3_aa: CASSIPGLAGPGELFF
cdr3_nt: TGTGCCAGTAGTATACCGGGACTAGCAGGGCCTGGGGAGCTGTTTTTT

v_call: TRBV18
j_call: TRBJ2-1
clone_size: many
d_call: -
cdr3_aa: CASSPDLNEQFF
cdr3_nt: TGTGCCAGCTCACCCGACCTTAATGAGCAGTTCTTC

v_call: TRBV27
j_call: TRBJ2-1
clone_size: few
d_call: TRBD2
cdr3_aa: CASSFWREGRNEQFF
cdr3_nt: TGTGCCAGCAGTTTTTGGCGGGAGGGCCGAAATGAGCAGTTCTTC

v_call: TRBV29-1
j_call: TRBJ1-2
clone_size: -
d_call: -
cdr3_aa: CSVGGGGSNYGYTF
cdr3_nt: TGCAGCGTGGGGGGCGGGGGCTCTAACTATGGCTACACCTTC

v_call: TRBV28
j_call: TRBJ2-2
clone_size: many
d_call: TRBD1
cdr3_aa: CASSGRDRGNTGELFF
cdr3_nt: TGTGCCAGCAGCGGCCGGGACAGGGGGAACACCGGGGAGCTGTTTTTT

v_call: TRBV12-3/TRBV12-4
j_call: TRBJ2-1
clone_size: many
d_call: -
cdr3_aa: CASSLAGVLNEQFF
cdr3_nt: TGTGCCAGCAGTTTAGCGGGAGTTCTAAATGAGCAGTTCTTC

v_call: TRBV12-3/TRBV12-4
j_call: TRBJ2-4
clone_size: many
d_call: -
cdr3_aa: CASSLFGPPGTVKNIQYF
cdr3_nt: TGTGCCAGCAGTCTTTTTGGGCCACCCGGGACCGTCAAAAACATTCAGTACTTC

v_call: TRBV7-3
j_call: TRBJ2-1
clone_size: many
d_call: -
cdr3_aa: CASSPPRGNEQFF
cdr3_nt: TGTGCCAGCAGCCCTCCCAGGGGCAATGAGCAGTTCTTC

v_call: TRBV20-1
j_call: TRBJ2-3
clone_size: -
d_call: TRBD2
cdr3_aa: CSAEPGLAGMRSVTDTQYF
cdr3_nt: TGCAGTGCAGAACCGGGACTAGCGGGAATGAGGTCCGTCACAGATACGCAGTATTTT

v_call: TRBV3-1
j_call: TRBJ2-3
clone_size: many
d_call: TRBD2
cdr3_aa: CASSPPGLAGTDTQYF
cdr3_nt: TGTGCCAGCAGCCCACCGGGACTAGCGGGAACAGATACGCAGTATTTT

v_call: TRBV5-1
j_call: TRBJ2-7
clone_size: -
d_call: -
cdr3_aa: CASSLDRDTYEQYF
cdr3_nt: TGCGCCAGCAGCTTGGACAGGGATACCTACGAGCAGTACTTC